Listed here are 2 T cell receptor beta chains from one sample, sequenced in a study of blood T cell repertoires in COVID-19. Clones were sequenced by immunoSEQ multiplex PCR, and TCRdb holds only the in-frame ones, with some missing. The sample has around 480,000 clones; more than 70% are singletons. Sequencing was done on a sample of peripheral blood. The source is a woman between 45 and 60 years old with COVID-19, enrolled during active disease.

The V and J genes are TRBV10-3 and TRBJ1-3, with D perhaps matching TRBD1 (5 bases). Germline CDR1 reads ENHRY; CDR2 reads SYGVKD. CDR3 size: 15 residues. V was cut by 3 bases and J by 5 bases, with 14 bases left in between. This CDR3 reads CAISDETEKRNTIYF. The CDR3 nucleotides read TGTGCCATCAGTGATGAGACAGAAAAGCGAAACACCATATATTTT.

The chain employs TRBV28 and TRBJ1-2; 7 nucleotides align to TRBD1. The germline V gene has CDR1 MDHEN and CDR2 SYDVKM. The CDR3 contains 13 residues. Trimming removed 6 bases from V and 7 bases from J; junction bases left unmatched: 8. The CDR3 loop reads CASRSQGPGGYTF. The CDR3 DNA reads as TGTGCCAGCAGGTCACAGGGGCCGGGTGGCTACACCTTC.